This entry lists 3 T cell receptor beta chains sequenced from one sample in a study of type 1 and type 2 diabetes patients. The PCR template was genomic DNA. Amplification of the beta chain CDR3 used 30 forward and 13 reverse multiplex primers. TCRdb called the multiplex PCR reads again in MiXCR, with one record for every CDR3 protein. The table records about 290,000 distinct CDR3 sequences, around 50% of them present only once. Sequenced input: peripheral blood mononuclear cells (PBMCs). The origin of the receptors is a man younger than 30 with type 2 diabetes.

This clonotype was found a few times. The chain joins TRBV6-1 to TRBJ2-7, with D unclear. Germline CDR1 and CDR2: MNHNS and SASEGT. This CDR3 has 10 residues. Trimming pared 8 bases from V and 4 bases from J, leaving 6 bases between. Written as DNA, the CDR3 is TGTGCCAGCGACGAATACGAGCAGTACTTC. This sequence encodes CASDEYEQYF.

This sequence joins TRBV4-3 and TRBJ1-2; D gene unclear. The ends were cut back, 5 bases at V and 4 bases at J, with 17 bases in the middle. The V gene's germline CDR1 is LGHNA and CDR2 YSLEER. This CDR3 contains 15 residues. CDR3 sequence reads: CASSSQAEGSYGYTF. CDR3 coding DNA: TGCGCCAGCAGCTCACAAGCGGAGGGCTCCTATGGCTACACCTTC.

About this clonotype itself: Given a much more abundant clone one base away, this may be a read error. The chain has TRBV7-2 and TRBJ1-1; D unclear. The CDR3 has 12 residues. Trimming pared 8 bases from V and 9 bases from J, leaving 16 bases between. Germline CDR1 and CDR2: SGHTA and FQGNSA. CDR3 amino acids: CASGPTARQAFF. The DNA of the CDR3 is TGTGCCAGCGGCCCCACGGCGCGTCAAGCTTTCTTT.